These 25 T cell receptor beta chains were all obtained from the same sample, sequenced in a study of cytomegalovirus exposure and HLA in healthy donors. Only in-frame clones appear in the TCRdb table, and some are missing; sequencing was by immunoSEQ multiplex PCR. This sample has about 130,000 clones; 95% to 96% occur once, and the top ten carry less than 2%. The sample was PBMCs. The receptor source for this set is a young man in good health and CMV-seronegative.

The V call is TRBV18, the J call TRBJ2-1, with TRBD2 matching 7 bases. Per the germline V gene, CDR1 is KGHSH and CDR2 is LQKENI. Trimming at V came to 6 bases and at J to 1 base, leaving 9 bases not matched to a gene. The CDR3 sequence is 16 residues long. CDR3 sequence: CASSIGGGTSYNEQFF. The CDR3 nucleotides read TGTGCCAGCTCCATTGGGGGAGGGACGTCCTACAATGAGCAGTTCTTC.

CDR3 sequence: CASSSTVGKPQHF. CDR3 DNA sequence: TGTGCCAGCTCTAGCACGGTGGGGAAGCCCCAGCATTTT. This rearrangement joins TRBV6-1 to TRBJ1-5; D is undetermined. Germline V gene lookup returns CDR1 MNHNS and CDR2 SASEGT. The length of the CDR3 is 13 residues. The germline V and J ends were trimmed by 8 bases and 8 bases, with 16 bases remaining between them.

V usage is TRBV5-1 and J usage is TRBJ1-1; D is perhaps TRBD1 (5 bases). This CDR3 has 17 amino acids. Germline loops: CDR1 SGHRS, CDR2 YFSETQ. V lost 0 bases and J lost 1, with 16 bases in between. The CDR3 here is CASSLAVAGPTNTEAFF. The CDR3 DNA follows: TGCGCCAGCAGCTTGGCGGTAGCGGGACCCACGAACACTGAAGCTTTCTTT.

CDR3 sequence reads: CASSQRGGTNEKLFF. Written as DNA, the CDR3 is TGTGCCAGCAGCCAACGGGGAGGCACTAATGAAAAACTGTTTTTT. The J gene is TRBJ1-4, the V gene TRBV16; no firm D call. The CDR3 is made up of 15 amino acids. The germline V gene has CDR1 KGHSY and CDR2 FQNENV. Trimming took off 2 bases at V and 2 bases at J, with 9 bases between the two ends.

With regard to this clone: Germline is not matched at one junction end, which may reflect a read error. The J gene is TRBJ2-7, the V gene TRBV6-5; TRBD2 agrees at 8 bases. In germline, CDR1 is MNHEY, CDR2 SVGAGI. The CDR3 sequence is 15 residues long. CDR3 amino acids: CASSDSGTRLREQYF. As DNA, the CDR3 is TGTGCCAGCAGTGACTCCGGGACTAGGTTGAGGGAGCAGTACTTC.

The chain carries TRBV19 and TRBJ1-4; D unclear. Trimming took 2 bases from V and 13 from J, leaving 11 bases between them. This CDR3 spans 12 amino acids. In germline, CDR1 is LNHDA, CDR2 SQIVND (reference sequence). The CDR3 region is CASSILPGRLFF. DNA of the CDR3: TGTGCCAGTAGTATACTCCCCGGGAGACTGTTTTTT. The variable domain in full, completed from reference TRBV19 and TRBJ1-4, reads DGGITQSPKYLFRKEGQNVTLSCEQNLNHDAMYWYRQDPGQGLRLIYYSQIVNDFQKGDIAEGYSVSREKKESFPLTVTSAQKNPTAFYLCASSILPGRLFFGSGTQLSVL.

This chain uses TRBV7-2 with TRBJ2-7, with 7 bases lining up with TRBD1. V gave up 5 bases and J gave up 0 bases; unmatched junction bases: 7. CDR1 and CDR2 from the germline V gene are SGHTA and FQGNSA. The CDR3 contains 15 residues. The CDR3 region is CASSQGQPNSYEQYF. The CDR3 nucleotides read TGTGCCAGCAGCCAGGGACAGCCTAACTCCTACGAGCAGTACTTC.

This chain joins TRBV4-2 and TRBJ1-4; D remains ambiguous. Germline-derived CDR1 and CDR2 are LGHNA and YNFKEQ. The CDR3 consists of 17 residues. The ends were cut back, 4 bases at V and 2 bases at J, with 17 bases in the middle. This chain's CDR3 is CASSRLEGGITNEKLFF. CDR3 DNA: TGTGCCAGCAGCCGGCTGGAAGGAGGAATTACTAATGAAAAACTGTTTTTT.

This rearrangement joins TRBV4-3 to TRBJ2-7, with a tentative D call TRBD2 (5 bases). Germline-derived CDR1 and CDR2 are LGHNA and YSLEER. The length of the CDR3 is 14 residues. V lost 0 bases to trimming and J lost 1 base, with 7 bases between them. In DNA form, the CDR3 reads TGCGCCAGCAGCCAAGATCCGGGATCCTACGAGCAGTACTTC. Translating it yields CASSQDPGSYEQYF.

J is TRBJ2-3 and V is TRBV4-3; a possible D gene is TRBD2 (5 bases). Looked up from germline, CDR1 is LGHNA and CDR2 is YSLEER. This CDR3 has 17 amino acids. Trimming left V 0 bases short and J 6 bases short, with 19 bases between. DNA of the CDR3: TGCGCCAGCAGCCAAGATCGCGTGGGAGTAGGTGTGGATACGCAGTATTTT. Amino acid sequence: CASSQDRVGVGVDTQYF.

The CDR3 here is CASSLAWGENIQYF. CDR3 DNA sequence: TGTGCCAGCAGCCTCGCCTGGGGGGAGAACATTCAGTACTTC. V and J are TRBV28 and TRBJ2-4, with TRBD2 as a possible D gene (6 bases). V dropped 6 bases and J dropped 7 bases, with 16 bases sitting between them. Germline CDR1 MDHEN, CDR2 SYDVKM. This CDR3 has 14 residues.

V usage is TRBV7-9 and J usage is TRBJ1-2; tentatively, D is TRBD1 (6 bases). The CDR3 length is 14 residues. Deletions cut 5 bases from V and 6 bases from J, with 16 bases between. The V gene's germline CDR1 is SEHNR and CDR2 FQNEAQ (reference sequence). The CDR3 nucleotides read TGTGCCAGCAGCCTAGGGACACTGAACGATGGCTACACCTTC. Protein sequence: CASSLGTLNDGYTF.

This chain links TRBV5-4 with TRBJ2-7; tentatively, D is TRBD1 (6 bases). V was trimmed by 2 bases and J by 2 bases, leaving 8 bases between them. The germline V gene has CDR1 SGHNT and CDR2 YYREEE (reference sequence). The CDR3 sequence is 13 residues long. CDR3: CASSLQGPYEQYF. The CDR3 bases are TGTGCCAGCAGCTTACAGGGCCCCTACGAGCAGTACTTC.

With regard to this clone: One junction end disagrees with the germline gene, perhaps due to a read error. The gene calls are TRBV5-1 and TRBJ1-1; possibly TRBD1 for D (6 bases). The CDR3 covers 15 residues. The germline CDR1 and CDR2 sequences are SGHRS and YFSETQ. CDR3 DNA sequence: TGCGCCAGCAGCTTGGCCGGGTTTTTCGGTCGGGACACGGAATTT. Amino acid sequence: CASSLAGFFGRDTEF. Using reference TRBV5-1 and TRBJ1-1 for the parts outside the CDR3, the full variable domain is KAGVTQTPRYLIKTRGQQVTLSCSPISGHRSVSWYQQTPGQGLQFLFEYFSETQRNKGNFPGRFSGRQFSNSRSEMNVSTLELGDSALYLCASSLAGFFGRDTEFGQGTRLTVV.

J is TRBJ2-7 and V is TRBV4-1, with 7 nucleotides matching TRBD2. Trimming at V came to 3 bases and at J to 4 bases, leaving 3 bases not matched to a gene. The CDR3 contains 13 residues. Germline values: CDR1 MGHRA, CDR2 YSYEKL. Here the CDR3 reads CASSQGREYEQYF. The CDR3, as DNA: TGCGCCAGCAGCCAGGGGCGGGAGTACGAGCAGTACTTC.

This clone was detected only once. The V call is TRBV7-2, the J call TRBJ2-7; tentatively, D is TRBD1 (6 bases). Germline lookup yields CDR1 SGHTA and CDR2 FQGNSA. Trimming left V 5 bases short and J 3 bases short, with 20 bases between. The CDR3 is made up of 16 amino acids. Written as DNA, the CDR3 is TGTGCCAGCAGCCCTCTTCCGGGACACCGCCTCTACGAGCAGTACTTC. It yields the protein CASSPLPGHRLYEQYF.

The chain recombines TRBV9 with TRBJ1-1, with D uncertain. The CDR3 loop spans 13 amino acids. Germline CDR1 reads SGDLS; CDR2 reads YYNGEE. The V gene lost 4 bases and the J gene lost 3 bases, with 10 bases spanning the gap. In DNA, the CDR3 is TGTGCCAGCAGCTCAGAGAGGGACACTGAAGCTTTCTTT. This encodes CASSSERDTEAFF.

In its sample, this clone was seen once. The CDR3 DNA reads TGTGCCAGTACCCCGGGACAGGGTACTAACTATGGCTACACCTTC. The encoded protein is CASTPGQGTNYGYTF. This chain joins TRBV19 and TRBJ1-2; 9 bases are a match to TRBD1. The CDR3 extends over 15 amino acids. The V and J ends lost 7 bases and 0 bases, in that order; junction bases with no gene match: 6. Germline-derived CDR1 and CDR2 are LNHDA and SQIVND (reference sequence).

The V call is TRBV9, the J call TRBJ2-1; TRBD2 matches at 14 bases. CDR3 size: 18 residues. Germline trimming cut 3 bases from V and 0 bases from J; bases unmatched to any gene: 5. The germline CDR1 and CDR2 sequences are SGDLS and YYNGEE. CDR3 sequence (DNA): TGTGCCAGCAGCGCGCGGACTAGCGGGAGGAGCTCCTACAATGAGCAGTTCTTC. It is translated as CASSARTSGRSSYNEQFF.

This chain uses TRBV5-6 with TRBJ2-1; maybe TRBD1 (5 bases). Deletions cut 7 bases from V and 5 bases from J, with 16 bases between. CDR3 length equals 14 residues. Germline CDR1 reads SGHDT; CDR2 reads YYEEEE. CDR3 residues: CASATRARDNEQFF. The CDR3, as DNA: TGTGCCAGCGCCACCAGGGCCAGGGACAATGAGCAGTTCTTC.

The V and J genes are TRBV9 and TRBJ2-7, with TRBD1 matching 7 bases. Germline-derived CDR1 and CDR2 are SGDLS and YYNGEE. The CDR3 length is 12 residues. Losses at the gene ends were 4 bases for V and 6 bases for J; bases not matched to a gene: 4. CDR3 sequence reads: CASSPGTAEQYF. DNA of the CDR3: TGTGCCAGCAGCCCCGGGACAGCCGAGCAGTACTTC. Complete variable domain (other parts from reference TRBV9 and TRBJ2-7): DSGVTQTPKHLITATGQRVTLRCSPRSGDLSVYWYQQSLDQGLQFLIQYYNGEERAKGNILERFSAQQFPDLHSELNLSSLELGDSALYFCASSPGTAEQYFGPGTRLTVT.

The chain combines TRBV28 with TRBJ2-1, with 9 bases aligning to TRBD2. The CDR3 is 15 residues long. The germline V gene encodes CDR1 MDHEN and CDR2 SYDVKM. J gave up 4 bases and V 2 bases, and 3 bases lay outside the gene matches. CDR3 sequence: CASSLAGGRYNEQFF. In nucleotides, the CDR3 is TGTGCCAGCAGTTTAGCGGGAGGGCGTTACAATGAGCAGTTCTTC.

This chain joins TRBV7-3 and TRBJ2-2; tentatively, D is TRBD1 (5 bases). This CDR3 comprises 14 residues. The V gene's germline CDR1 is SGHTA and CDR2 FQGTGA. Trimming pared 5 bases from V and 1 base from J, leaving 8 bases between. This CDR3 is CASSPRGNTGELFF. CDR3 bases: TGTGCCAGCAGCCCAAGGGGGAACACCGGGGAGCTGTTTTTT.

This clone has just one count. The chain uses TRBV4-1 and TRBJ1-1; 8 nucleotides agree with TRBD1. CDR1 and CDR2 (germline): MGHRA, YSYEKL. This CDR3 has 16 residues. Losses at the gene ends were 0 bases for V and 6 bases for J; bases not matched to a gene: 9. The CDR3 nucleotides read TGCGCCAGCAGCCAAGATGAATCCGGGACAGGTTCTGAAGCTTTCTTT. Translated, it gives CASSQDESGTGSEAFF.

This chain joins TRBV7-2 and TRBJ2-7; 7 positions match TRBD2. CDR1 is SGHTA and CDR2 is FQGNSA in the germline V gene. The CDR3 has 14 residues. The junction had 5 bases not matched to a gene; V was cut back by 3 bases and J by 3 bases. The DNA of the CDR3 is TGTGCCAGCAGCTTCGAGGGAGGGTTCTACGAGCAGTACTTC. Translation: CASSFEGGFYEQYF.